Listed here are 10 T cell receptor beta chains from one sample, sequenced in a study of B cell selection in AIRE deficiency. Produced via immunoSEQ multiplex PCR; TCRdb's table is partial and in-frame only. The sample shows roughly 25,000 clones, 95% to 97% of them seen only once. Conventional CD4 T cells were sorted as CD4+CD127+ cells. Sample: conventional CD4+ T cells sorted from PBMCs. These TCRs come from a human donor with AIRE deficiency.

The table lists this clone with a count of one. The chain carries TRBV18 and TRBJ1-6, with 7 positions matching TRBD1. The CDR3 is 16 amino acids. The junction had 5 bases not matched to a gene; V was cut back by 6 bases and J by 0 bases. Germline CDR1 is KGHSH and CDR2 is LQKENI. CDR3 sequence: CASSPGQSSYNSPLHF. The CDR3 DNA sequence: TGTGCCAGCTCTCCGGGACAGAGCTCCTATAATTCACCCCTCCACTTT.

The chain joins TRBV6-1 to TRBJ1-2; D perhaps matches TRBD1 (5 bases). Germline V lookup: CDR1 MNHNS, CDR2 SASEGT. Trimming removed 1 base from V and 5 bases from J, with 8 bases in between. CDR3 size: 13 residues. The CDR3 spells CASSEDGGYGYTF. The CDR3 coding sequence is TGTGCCAGCAGTGAAGATGGGGGTTATGGCTACACCTTC.

This rearrangement joins TRBV5-8 to TRBJ1-4, with D perhaps TRBD1 (5 bases). Trimming removed 0 bases at V and 8 bases at J, with 14 bases between. Germline V gives CDR1 SGHTS, CDR2 YDEGEE. This CDR3 has 15 amino acids. The CDR3 loop is CASSLGGRIGEKLFF. As DNA, the CDR3 is TGTGCCAGCAGCTTGGGGGGGAGAATTGGGGAAAAACTGTTTTTT.

The rearrangement joins TRBV5-1 to TRBJ2-3, with D perhaps matching TRBD2 (6 bases). V dropped 0 bases and J dropped 0 bases, with 14 bases sitting between them. The CDR3 sequence is 17 residues long. The germline V gene has CDR1 SGHRS and CDR2 YFSETQ. CDR3 sequence: CASSLGLADISTDTQYF. As DNA, the CDR3 is TGCGCCAGCAGCTTGGGTTTAGCGGACATTAGCACAGATACGCAGTATTTT.

The chain has TRBV9 and TRBJ2-7, with 9 bases that match TRBD1. J gave up 2 bases and V 0 bases, and 0 bases lay outside the gene matches. Germline lookup yields CDR1 SGDLS and CDR2 YYNGEE. The CDR3 is 14 amino acids. The CDR3 region has the DNA TGTGCCAGCAGCGTAGGACAGGGGGCCTACGAGCAGTACTTC. Amino acid sequence: CASSVGQGAYEQYF.

This chain joins TRBV9 and TRBJ2-5, with TRBD2 identical over 8 bases. CDR1 and CDR2 (germline): SGDLS, YYNGEE. The CDR3 has 15 amino acids. V lost 1 base, J lost 4 bases, and 6 bases stayed unmatched. Written as DNA, the CDR3 is TGTGCCAGCAGCGTAAGCGGGAGAATCATAGAGACCCAGTACTTC. It translates to CASSVSGRIIETQYF.

This chain links TRBV28 with TRBJ2-7, with D possibly TRBD2 on 5 matching bases. Trimming pared 1 base from V and 11 bases from J, leaving 12 bases between. Germline CDR1 and CDR2: MDHEN and SYDVKM. The CDR3 has 12 amino acids. The CDR3 sequence: CASSLFSGNEYF. CDR3 DNA sequence: TGTGCCAGCAGTTTATTCTCCGGGAACGAGTACTTC.

This clone was recorded only once. This chain uses TRBV19 with TRBJ2-6; D is undetermined. This CDR3 has 16 amino acids. V dropped 5 bases and J dropped 0 bases, with 11 bases sitting between them. Germline loops: CDR1 LNHDA, CDR2 SQIVND (reference sequence). The CDR3 reads CASSPTVSSGANVLTF. The DNA for the CDR3 is TGTGCCAGTAGTCCCACAGTGAGCTCTGGGGCCAACGTCCTGACTTTC.

This clone came up once. The chain recombines TRBV25-1 with TRBJ2-5, with unresolved D. The CDR3 contains 16 residues. Germline V gene sequence: CDR1 MGHDK, CDR2 SYGVNS. V was pared by 3 bases and J by 4 bases, with 18 bases between. CDR3 sequence reads: CASSDPLSAWGETQYF. CDR3 nucleotides: TGTGCCAGCAGTGACCCTCTTTCAGCTTGGGGAGAGACCCAGTACTTC.

The V and J genes are TRBV28 and TRBJ1-4; D might be TRBD1 (6 bases). Trimming left V 2 bases short and J 5 bases short, with 9 bases between. Germline assignment: CDR1 MDHEN and CDR2 SYDVKM. This CDR3 is 14 amino acids long. As DNA, the CDR3 is TGTGCCAGCAGTTTACAGGGGCGAAATGAAAAACTGTTTTTT. Residues: CASSLQGRNEKLFF. The full variable domain, rest sourced from reference TRBV28 and TRBJ1-4, is DVKVTQSSRYLVKRTGEKVFLECVQDMDHENMFWYRQDPGLGLRLIYFSYDVKMKEKGDIPEGYSVSREKKERFSLILESASTNQTSMYLCASSLQGRNEKLFFGSGTQLSVL.